The 18 T cell receptor beta chains in this list originate from one sample, sequenced in a study of cytomegalovirus exposure and HLA in healthy donors. The PCR was carried out with 60 Vbeta primers and 13 Jbeta primers. Measured with immunoSEQ multiplex PCR; TCRdb has only the in-frame clones, and not every one. The table records around 140,000 clones, approximately 78% of them present only once. Sequences were obtained from PBMCs. All receptors derive from a woman in her thirties or forties in good health and CMV-seropositive.

V is TRBV18 and J is TRBJ2-7; 11 bases are shared with TRBD1. The CDR3 has 15 amino acids. CDR1 is KGHSH, CDR2 LQKENI, per germline. The V gene end was trimmed by 0 bases and the J gene end by 4 bases; junction bases not matched to a gene: 2. Here the CDR3 reads CASSPPGQGVYEQYF. CDR3 nucleotide sequence: TGTGCCAGCTCACCACCGGGACAGGGGGTATACGAGCAGTACTTC.

The gene calls are TRBV5-1 and TRBJ2-5; 10 positions match TRBD2. The germline V gene has CDR1 SGHRS and CDR2 YFSETQ. The CDR3 is made up of 14 amino acids. V lost 4 bases, J lost 5 bases, and 5 bases stayed unmatched. The CDR3 DNA follows: TGCGCCAGCAGCCGAGCGGGAGGGGGGGAGACCCAGTACTTC. Protein sequence: CASSRAGGGETQYF.

V usage is TRBV2 and J usage is TRBJ2-7; a weak D match, TRBD2 (5 bases). The V and J ends lost 4 bases and 3 bases respectively, with 7 bases between them. This CDR3 is built from 12 residues. Germline V gene data show CDR1 as SNHLY and CDR2 as FYNNEI. The CDR3 reads CASSARDYEQYF. CDR3 nucleotides: TGTGCCAGCAGTGCTCGGGACTACGAGCAGTACTTC.

This rearrangement joins TRBV2 to TRBJ1-4, with TRBD1 matching over 9 bases. Per the germline V gene, CDR1 is SNHLY and CDR2 is FYNNEI. V lost 8 bases and J lost 10; bases outside the gene matches: 5. The CDR3 totals 12 residues. The DNA of the CDR3 is TGTGCCAGCGGGGGACAGGGAGGAAAACTGTTTTTT. It specifies CASGGQGGKLFF. Based on the CDR3 plus reference TRBV2 and TRBJ1-4, the full variable domain is EPEVTQTPSHQVTQMGQEVILRCVPISNHLYFYWYRQILGQKVEFLVSFYNNEISEKSEIFDDQFSVERPDGSNFTLKIRSTKLEDSAMYFCASGGQGGKLFFGSGTQLSVL.

V gene TRBV2 combines with J gene TRBJ2-7; the match to TRBD2 covers 8 bases. Trimming at V came to 3 bases and at J to 2 bases, leaving 3 bases not matched to a gene. The CDR3 consists of 14 residues. Germline CDR1 and CDR2: SNHLY and FYNNEI. CDR3 amino acids: CASSDISGTYEQYF. The CDR3 nucleotides are TGTGCCAGCAGTGATATTAGCGGGACCTACGAGCAGTACTTC.

The genes are TRBV2 and TRBJ1-1; D is possibly TRBD1 (6 bases). This CDR3 region has 14 residues. V was cut by 6 bases and J by 6 bases, with 17 bases left in between. Germline V gives CDR1 SNHLY, CDR2 FYNNEI. The CDR3 here is CASSQQGGGPEAFF. The CDR3 DNA is TGTGCCAGCAGCCAACAGGGTGGGGGACCTGAAGCTTTCTTT.

The V call is TRBV6-6, the J call TRBJ2-4; the D is unclear. The V end lost 0 bases, the J end lost 4 bases, and 4 bases lay between the germline ends. CDR3 length: 13 amino acids. Germline V lookup: CDR1 MNHNY, CDR2 SVGAGI (reference sequence). CDR3 region: CASSYSGKNIQYF. CDR3 DNA sequence: TGTGCCAGCAGTTACTCCGGGAAAAACATTCAGTACTTC.

The chain combines TRBV28 with TRBJ2-7; D might be TRBD2 (6 bases). Germline V gene sequence: CDR1 MDHEN, CDR2 SYDVKM. The CDR3 covers 14 residues. Trimming removed 5 bases at V and 4 bases at J, with 15 bases between. The CDR3 coding sequence is TGTGCCAGCAGTCCCTTGGGGACTGGGTACGAGCAGTACTTC. It specifies CASSPLGTGYEQYF.

V is TRBV6-5 and J is TRBJ2-7, with a tentative D call TRBD2 (6 bases). V was cut by 4 bases and J by 4 bases, with 14 bases left in between. The CDR3 totals 14 residues. Germline CDR1 is MNHEY and CDR2 is SVGAGI. The CDR3 nucleotides are TGTGCCAGCAGTTTCCGCCGGGACTTTTACGAGCAGTACTTC. The encoded protein is CASSFRRDFYEQYF.

This clone came up once. The V and J genes are TRBV6-1 and TRBJ2-1, with D perhaps matching TRBD2 (6 bases). Germline V gene sequence: CDR1 MNHNS, CDR2 SASEGT. Trimming pared 2 bases from V and 8 bases from J, leaving 22 bases between. The CDR3 is made up of 17 amino acids. This CDR3 reads CASSESLAWDDVDEQFF. In DNA, the CDR3 is TGTGCCAGCAGTGAATCCCTAGCGTGGGACGACGTCGATGAGCAGTTCTTC.

The V and J genes are TRBV11-3 and TRBJ1-2; D is undetermined. The germline CDR1 and CDR2 sequences are SGHNT and YENEEA. V lost 0 bases and J lost 4, with 12 bases in between. This CDR3 has 15 amino acids. CDR3 sequence: CASSLDPSGSYGYTF. The CDR3 region has the DNA TGTGCCAGCAGCTTAGATCCGTCAGGTAGCTATGGCTACACCTTC.

The CDR3 DNA is TGTGCCAGCAGCACCCGGACTAACACCTACGAGCAGTACTTC. Protein product: CASSTRTNTYEQYF. The chain carries TRBV11-2 and TRBJ2-7; D perhaps matches TRBD2 (6 bases). The ends were cut back, 5 bases at V and 2 bases at J, with 13 bases in the middle. Germline loops: CDR1 SGHAT, CDR2 FQNNGV. CDR3 length: 14 residues.

This rearrangement joins TRBV4-1 to TRBJ2-7, with 14 bases that match TRBD2. The V gene's germline CDR1 is MGHRA and CDR2 YSYEKL. V shed 1 base and J 7 bases; nucleotides not matched to a gene: 6. CDR3 length: 16 amino acids. The CDR3 nucleotides read TGCGCCAGCAGCCAAGGAGGGACTAGCGGGAGAAGTGAGCAGTACTTC. Its protein is CASSQGGTSGRSEQYF.

V usage is TRBV7-9 and J usage is TRBJ2-7, with D unclear. The CDR3 extends over 11 amino acids. The V gene's germline CDR1 is SEHNR and CDR2 FQNEAQ (reference sequence). Trimming left V 5 bases short and J 4 bases short, with 6 bases between. The CDR3 loop reads CASSPVYEQYF. DNA of the CDR3: TGTGCCAGCAGCCCGGTATACGAGCAGTACTTC.

The V call is TRBV28, the J call TRBJ2-7; the match to TRBD1 covers 8 bases. Germline V gives CDR1 MDHEN, CDR2 SYDVKM. The CDR3 is 16 residues long. Trimming cost V 6 bases and J 0 bases; bases outside gene matches: 10. The CDR3 reads CASSSWDRRSSYEQYF. The CDR3 DNA is TGTGCCAGCAGCTCCTGGGACAGGCGAAGCTCCTACGAGCAGTACTTC.

The table lists this clone with a few counts. The J gene is TRBJ2-1, the V gene TRBV11-3; TRBD2 aligns across 14 bases. After removal of 0 bases from V and 5 bases from J, the junction contained 6 bases not matched to a gene. The CDR3 runs to 18 residues. From germline, CDR1 is SGHNT and CDR2 YENEEA. In DNA form, the CDR3 reads TGTGCCAGCAGCTTAGACCTGGGACTAGCGGGAGAAGACAATGAGCAGTTCTTC. Translating gives CASSLDLGLAGEDNEQFF.

J is TRBJ1-2 and V is TRBV29-1; possible D gene TRBD1, 5 bases. The CDR3 totals 13 residues. Germline lookup yields CDR1 SQVTM and CDR2 ANQGSEA. V shed 5 bases and J shed 6 bases, with 16 bases lying between them. Here the CDR3 reads CSVRRGGYNGYTF. CDR3 nucleotide sequence: TGCAGCGTTAGAAGGGGCGGATACAATGGCTACACCTTC. Using reference TRBV29-1 and TRBJ1-2 for the parts outside the CDR3, the full variable domain is SAVISQKPSRDICQRGTSLTIQCQVDSQVTMMFWYRQQPGQSLTLIATANQGSEATYESGFVIDKFPISRPNLTFSTLTVSNMSPEDSSIYLCSVRRGGYNGYTFGSGTRLTVV.

The V gene is TRBV5-1, the J gene TRBJ2-6, with TRBD1 identical over 8 bases. Germline CDR1 and CDR2: SGHRS and YFSETQ. The CDR3 covers 16 residues. J was trimmed by 4 bases and V by 7 bases; bases with no gene match: 10. As DNA, the CDR3 is TGCGCCAGCCAAAAGACAGGGGCGGGGGGGGCCAACGTCCTGACTTTC. Translation gives CASQKTGAGGANVLTF.